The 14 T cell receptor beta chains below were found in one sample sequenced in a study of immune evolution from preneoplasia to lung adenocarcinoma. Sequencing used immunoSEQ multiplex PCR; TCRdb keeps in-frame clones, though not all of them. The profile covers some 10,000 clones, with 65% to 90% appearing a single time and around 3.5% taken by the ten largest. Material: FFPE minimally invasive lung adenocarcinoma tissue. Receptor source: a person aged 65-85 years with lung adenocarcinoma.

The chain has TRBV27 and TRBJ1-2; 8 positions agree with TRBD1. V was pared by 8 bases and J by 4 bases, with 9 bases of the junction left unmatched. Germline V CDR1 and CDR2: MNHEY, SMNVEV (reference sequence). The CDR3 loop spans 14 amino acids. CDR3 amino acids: CASSLRQGSYGYTF. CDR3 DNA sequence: TGTGCCAGCTCCCTCCGACAGGGGTCCTATGGCTACACCTTC.

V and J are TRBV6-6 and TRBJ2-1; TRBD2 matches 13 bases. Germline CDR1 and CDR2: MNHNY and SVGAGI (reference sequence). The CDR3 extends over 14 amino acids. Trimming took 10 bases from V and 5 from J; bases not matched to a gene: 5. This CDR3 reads CATLAGGPHNEQFF. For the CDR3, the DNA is TGTGCCACACTAGCGGGAGGGCCCCACAATGAGCAGTTCTTC.

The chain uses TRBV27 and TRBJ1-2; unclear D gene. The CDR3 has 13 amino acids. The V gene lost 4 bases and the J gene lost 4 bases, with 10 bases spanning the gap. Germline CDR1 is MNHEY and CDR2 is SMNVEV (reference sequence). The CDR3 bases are TGTGCCAGCAGTTGGAGACGGTCCTATGGCTACACCTTC. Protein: CASSWRRSYGYTF.

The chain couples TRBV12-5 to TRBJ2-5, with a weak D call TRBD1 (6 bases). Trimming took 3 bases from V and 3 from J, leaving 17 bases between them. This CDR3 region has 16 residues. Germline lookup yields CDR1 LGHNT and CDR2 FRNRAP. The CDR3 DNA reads TGTGCTAGTGGTTTCGCTGGGACACTTATCAAAGAGACCCAGTACTTC. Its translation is CASGFAGTLIKETQYF.

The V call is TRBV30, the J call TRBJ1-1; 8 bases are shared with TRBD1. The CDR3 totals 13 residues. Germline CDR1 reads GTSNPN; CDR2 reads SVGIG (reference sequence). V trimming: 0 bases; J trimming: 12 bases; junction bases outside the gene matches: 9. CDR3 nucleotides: TGTGCCTGGAGTGTAAACCAGGGGGCATTGACTTTCTTT. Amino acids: CAWSVNQGALTFF.

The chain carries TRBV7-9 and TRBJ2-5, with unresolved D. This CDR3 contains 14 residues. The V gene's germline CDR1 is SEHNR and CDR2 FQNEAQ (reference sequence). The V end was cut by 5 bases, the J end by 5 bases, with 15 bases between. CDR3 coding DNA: TGTGCCAGCAGCACCGGGTCTTGGTCGGAGACCCAGTACTTC. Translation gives CASSTGSWSETQYF. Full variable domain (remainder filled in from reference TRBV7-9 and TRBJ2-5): DTGVSQNPRHKITKRGQNVTFRCDPISEHNRLYWYRQTLGQGPEFLTYFQNEAQLEKSRLLSDRFSAERPKGSFSTLEIQRTEQGDSAMYLCASSTGSWSETQYFGPGTRLLVL.

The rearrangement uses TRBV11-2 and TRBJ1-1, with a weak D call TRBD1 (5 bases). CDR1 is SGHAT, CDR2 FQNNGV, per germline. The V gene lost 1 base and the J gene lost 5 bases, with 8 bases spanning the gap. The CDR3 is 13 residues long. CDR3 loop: CASSLGRGTEAFF. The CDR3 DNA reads TGTGCCAGCAGCTTAGGGAGGGGAACTGAAGCTTTCTTT.

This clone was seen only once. The CDR3 nucleotides are TGTGCCAGCAGCTCAGACGGGGGGAAACTGTTTTTT. Protein product: CASSSDGGKLFF. This chain joins TRBV6-1 and TRBJ1-4, with TRBD1 as a possible D gene (5 bases). CDR3 size: 12 residues. Germline assignment: CDR1 MNHNS and CDR2 SASEGT. Trimming took 6 bases from V and 11 from J, leaving 13 bases between them.

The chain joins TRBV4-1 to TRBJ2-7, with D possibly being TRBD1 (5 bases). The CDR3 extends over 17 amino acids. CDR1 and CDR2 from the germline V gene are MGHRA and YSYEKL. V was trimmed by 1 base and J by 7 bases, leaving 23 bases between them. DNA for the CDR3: TGCGCCAGCAGCCAAGTCCGTGCCGGGTCAGGGATGGGAGAGCAGTACTTC. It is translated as CASSQVRAGSGMGEQYF.

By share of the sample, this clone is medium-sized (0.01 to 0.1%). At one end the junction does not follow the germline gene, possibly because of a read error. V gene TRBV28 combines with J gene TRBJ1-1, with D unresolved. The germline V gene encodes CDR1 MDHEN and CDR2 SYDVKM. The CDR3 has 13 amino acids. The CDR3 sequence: CASSLGRTTAAFF. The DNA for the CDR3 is TGTGCCAGCAGTTTGGGTCGGACTACTGCAGCTTTCTTT.

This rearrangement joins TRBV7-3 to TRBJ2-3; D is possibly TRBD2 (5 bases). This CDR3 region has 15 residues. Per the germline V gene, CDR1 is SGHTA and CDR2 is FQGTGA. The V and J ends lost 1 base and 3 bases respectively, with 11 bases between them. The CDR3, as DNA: TGTGCCAGCAGCTTAAGAGGGCTAGGTACAGATACGCAGTATTTT. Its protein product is CASSLRGLGTDTQYF.

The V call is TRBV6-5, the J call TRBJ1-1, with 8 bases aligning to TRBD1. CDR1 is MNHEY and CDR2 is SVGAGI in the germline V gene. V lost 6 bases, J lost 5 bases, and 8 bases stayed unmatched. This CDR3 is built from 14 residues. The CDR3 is CASSRGQGGTEAFF. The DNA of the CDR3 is TGTGCCAGCAGCCGCGGACAGGGTGGGACTGAAGCTTTCTTT.

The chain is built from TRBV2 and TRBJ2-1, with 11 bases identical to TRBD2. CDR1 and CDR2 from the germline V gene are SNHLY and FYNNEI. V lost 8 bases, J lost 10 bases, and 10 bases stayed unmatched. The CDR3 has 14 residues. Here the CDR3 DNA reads TGTGCCAGCCTGTCTAGCGGGGGGAGATCGGAGCAGTTCTTC. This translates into CASLSSGGRSEQFF.

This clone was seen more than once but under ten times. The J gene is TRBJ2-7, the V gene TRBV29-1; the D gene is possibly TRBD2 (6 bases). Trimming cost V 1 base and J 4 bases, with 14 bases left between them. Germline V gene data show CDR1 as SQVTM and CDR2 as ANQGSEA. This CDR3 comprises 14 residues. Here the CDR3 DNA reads TGCAGCGTTGAAGGGGGGGTATTAGGGTACGAGCAGTACTTC. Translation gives CSVEGGVLGYEQYF.